One and the same sample provided the 4 T cell receptor beta chains below, sequenced in a study of T-cell memory formation after mild COVID-19. TCRdb reprocessed the 5' RACE reads via MiXCR and lists one record per CDR3 protein. The repertoire holds around 130,000 distinct CDR3 sequences, with around 15% as singletons. Input material: PBMCs or a T cell subset sorted from them (not recorded which). These receptors were taken from a young man who had mild COVID-19 (a few samples of this study predate the infection). Cell type and time point are not known.

This clonotype occurred a few times. This chain uses TRBV20-1 with TRBJ2-3; 12 bases are a match to TRBD2. Trimming cost V 1 base and J 3 bases; bases outside gene matches: 5. The CDR3 consists of 16 residues. CDR1 DFQATT and CDR2 SNEGSKA come from the germline V gene (reference sequence). The CDR3 protein is CSARGPLAGGTDTQYF. CDR3 bases: TGCAGTGCTAGAGGGCCCCTAGCGGGGGGGACAGATACGCAGTATTTT.

This clonotype was observed at least ten times. J is TRBJ2-3 and V is TRBV6-2 or TRBV6-3; no reliable D call. Germline values: CDR1 MNHEY, CDR2 SVGEGT. There are 11 residues in the CDR3. V lost 6 bases to trimming and J lost 2 bases, with 3 bases between them. The CDR3, as DNA: TGTGCCAGCAGGAACACAGATACGCAGTATTTT. It yields the protein CASRNTDTQYF.

This chain connects TRBV5-5 to TRBJ2-7, with D unresolved. Germline loops: CDR1 SGHKS, CDR2 YYEKEE (reference sequence). V was pared by 1 base and J by 7 bases, with 9 bases between. This CDR3 has 12 residues. The CDR3 coding sequence is TGTGCCAGCAGCTTGCGAGGACCTGAGCAGTACTTC. It specifies CASSLRGPEQYF.

In this sample, this clonotype turned up many times. V and J are TRBV5-8 and TRBJ2-5; no clear D gene. V was shortened by 4 bases and J by 5 bases, with 12 bases between the two germline ends. This CDR3 has 13 residues. Germline assignment: CDR1 SGHTS and CDR2 YDEGEE. The CDR3 DNA sequence: TGTGCCAGCAGCCGACACCTGGGGGAGACCCAGTACTTC. As protein: CASSRHLGETQYF.